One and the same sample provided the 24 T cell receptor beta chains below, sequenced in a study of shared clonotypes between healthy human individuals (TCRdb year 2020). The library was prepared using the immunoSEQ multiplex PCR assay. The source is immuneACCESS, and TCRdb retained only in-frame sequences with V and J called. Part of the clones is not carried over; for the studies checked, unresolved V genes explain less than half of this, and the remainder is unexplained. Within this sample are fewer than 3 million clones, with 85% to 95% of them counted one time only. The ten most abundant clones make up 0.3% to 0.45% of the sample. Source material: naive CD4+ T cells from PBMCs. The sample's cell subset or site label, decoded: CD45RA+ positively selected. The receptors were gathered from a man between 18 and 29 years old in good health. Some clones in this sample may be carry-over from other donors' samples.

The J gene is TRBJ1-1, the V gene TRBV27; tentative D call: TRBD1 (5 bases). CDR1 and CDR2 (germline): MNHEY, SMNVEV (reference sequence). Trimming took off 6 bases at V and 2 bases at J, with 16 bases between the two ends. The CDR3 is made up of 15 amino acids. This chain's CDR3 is CASSNVDTRNTEAFF. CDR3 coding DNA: TGTGCCAGCAGCAACGTGGACACAAGAAACACTGAAGCTTTCTTT.

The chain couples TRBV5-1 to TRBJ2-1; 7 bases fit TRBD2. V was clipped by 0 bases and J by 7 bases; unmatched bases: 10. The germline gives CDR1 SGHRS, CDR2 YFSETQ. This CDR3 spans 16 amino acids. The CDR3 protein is CASSLDPQSRGNEQFF. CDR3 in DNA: TGCGCCAGCAGCTTGGACCCCCAGTCGCGGGGGAATGAGCAGTTCTTC.

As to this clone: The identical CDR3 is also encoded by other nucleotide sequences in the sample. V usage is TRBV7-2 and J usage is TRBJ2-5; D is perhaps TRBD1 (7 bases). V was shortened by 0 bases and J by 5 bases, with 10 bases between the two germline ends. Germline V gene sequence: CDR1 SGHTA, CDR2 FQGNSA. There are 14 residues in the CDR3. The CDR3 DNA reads TGTGCCAGCAGCTTAGCGGCAGGGGGGGAGACCCAGTACTTC. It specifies CASSLAAGGETQYF.

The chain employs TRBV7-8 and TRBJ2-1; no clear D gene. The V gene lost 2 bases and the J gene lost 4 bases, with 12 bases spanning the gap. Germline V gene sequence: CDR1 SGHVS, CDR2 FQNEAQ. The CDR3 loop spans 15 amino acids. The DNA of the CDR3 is TGTGCCAGCAGCTTACAGTCCACTTTTTACAATGAGCAGTTCTTC. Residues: CASSLQSTFYNEQFF.

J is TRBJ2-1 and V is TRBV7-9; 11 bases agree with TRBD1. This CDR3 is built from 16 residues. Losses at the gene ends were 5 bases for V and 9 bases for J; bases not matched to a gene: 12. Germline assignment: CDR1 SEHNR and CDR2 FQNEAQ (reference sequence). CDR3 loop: CASSPRGDRGISEQFF. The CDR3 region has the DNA TGTGCCAGCAGCCCTAGGGGGGACAGGGGGATAAGTGAGCAGTTCTTC.

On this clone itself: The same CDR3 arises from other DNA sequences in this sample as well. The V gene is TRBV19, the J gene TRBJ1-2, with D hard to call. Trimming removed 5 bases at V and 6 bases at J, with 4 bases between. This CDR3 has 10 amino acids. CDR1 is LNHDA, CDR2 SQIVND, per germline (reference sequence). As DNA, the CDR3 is TGTGCCAGTAGTGGAGATGGCTACACCTTC. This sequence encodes CASSGDGYTF.

This CDR3 reads CASSSPNRGVDYGYTF. The CDR3 bases are TGTGCCAGCAGCTCACCCAACAGGGGGGTTGACTATGGCTACACCTTC. The rearrangement links TRBV5-4 to TRBJ1-2; 8 bases are a match to TRBD1. Germline trimming cut 3 bases from V and 3 bases from J; bases unmatched to any gene: 10. The CDR3 length is 16 residues. The V gene's germline CDR1 is SGHNT and CDR2 YYREEE (reference sequence).

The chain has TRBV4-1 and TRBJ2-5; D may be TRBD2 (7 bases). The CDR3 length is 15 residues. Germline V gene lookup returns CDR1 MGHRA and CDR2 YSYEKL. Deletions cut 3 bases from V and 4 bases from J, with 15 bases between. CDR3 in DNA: TGCGCCAGCAGCCACGAGGGGGGGAAGGCAGAGACCCAGTACTTC. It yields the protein CASSHEGGKAETQYF.

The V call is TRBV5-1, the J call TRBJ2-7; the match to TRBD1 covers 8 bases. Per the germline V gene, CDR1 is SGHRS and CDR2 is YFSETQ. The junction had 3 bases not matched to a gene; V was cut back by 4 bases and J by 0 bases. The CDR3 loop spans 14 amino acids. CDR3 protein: CASSGDRTSYEQYF. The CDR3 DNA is TGCGCCAGCAGCGGGGACAGGACCTCCTACGAGCAGTACTTC. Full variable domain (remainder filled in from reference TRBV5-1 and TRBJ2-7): KAGVTQTPRYLIKTRGQQVTLSCSPISGHRSVSWYQQTPGQGLQFLFEYFSETQRNKGNFPGRFSGRQFSNSRSEMNVSTLELGDSALYLCASSGDRTSYEQYFGPGTRLTVT.

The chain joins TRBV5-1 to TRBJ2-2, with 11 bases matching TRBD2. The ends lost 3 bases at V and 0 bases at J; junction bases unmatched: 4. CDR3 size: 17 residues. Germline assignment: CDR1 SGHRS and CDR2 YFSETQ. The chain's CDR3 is CASSYIAGGTNTGELFF. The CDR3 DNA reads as TGCGCCAGCAGCTATATAGCGGGAGGGACGAACACCGGGGAGCTGTTTTTT.

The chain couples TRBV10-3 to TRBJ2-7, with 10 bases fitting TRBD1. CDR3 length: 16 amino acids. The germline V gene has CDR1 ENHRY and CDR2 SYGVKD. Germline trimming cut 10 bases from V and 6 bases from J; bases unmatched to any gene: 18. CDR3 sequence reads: CASSSRAGTGEGEQYF. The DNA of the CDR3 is TGTGCCAGCAGCTCCCGCGCCGGGACAGGGGAAGGCGAGCAGTACTTC.

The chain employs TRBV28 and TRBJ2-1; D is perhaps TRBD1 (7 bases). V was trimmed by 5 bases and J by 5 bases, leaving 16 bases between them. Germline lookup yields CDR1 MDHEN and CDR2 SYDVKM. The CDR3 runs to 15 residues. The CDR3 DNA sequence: TGTGCCAGCAGTCTGAACAGGGGACTGGACAATGAGCAGTTCTTC. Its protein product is CASSLNRGLDNEQFF.

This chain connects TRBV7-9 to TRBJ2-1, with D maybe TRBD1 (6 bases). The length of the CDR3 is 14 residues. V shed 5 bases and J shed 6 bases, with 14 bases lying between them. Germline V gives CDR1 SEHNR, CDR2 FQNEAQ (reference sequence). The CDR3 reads CASSPDRRGNEQFF. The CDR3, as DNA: TGTGCCAGCAGCCCGGACAGACGGGGCAATGAGCAGTTCTTC.

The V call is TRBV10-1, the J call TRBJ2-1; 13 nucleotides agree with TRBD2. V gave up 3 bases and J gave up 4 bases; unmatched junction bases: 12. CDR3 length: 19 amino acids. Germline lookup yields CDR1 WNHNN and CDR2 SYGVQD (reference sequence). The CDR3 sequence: CASSDYGLAGVGIYNEQFF. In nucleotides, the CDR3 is TGCGCCAGCAGTGACTACGGACTAGCGGGAGTTGGGATTTACAATGAGCAGTTCTTC.

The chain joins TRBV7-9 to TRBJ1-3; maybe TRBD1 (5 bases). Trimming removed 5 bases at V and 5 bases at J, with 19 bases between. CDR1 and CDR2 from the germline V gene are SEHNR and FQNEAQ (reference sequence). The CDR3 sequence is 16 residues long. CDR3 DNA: TGTGCCAGCAGCCCGGGGACCGGTGGGGCCCGAAACACCATATATTTT. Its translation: CASSPGTGGARNTIYF. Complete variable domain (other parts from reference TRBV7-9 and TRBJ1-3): DTGVSQNPRHKITKRGQNVTFRCDPISEHNRLYWYRQTLGQGPEFLTYFQNEAQLEKSRLLSDRFSAERPKGSFSTLEIQRTEQGDSAMYLCASSPGTGGARNTIYFGEGSWLTVV.

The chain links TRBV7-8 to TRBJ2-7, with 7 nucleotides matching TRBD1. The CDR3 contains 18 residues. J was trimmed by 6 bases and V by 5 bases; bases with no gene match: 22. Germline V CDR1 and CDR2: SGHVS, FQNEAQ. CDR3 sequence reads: CASSPLESISGTVIEQYF. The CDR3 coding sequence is TGTGCCAGCAGCCCCCTAGAATCCATTTCGGGGACAGTGATCGAGCAGTACTTC.

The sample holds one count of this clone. The CDR3 DNA reads TGTGCCAGCAGTCAACAGGTTTATAGCAATCAGCCCCAGCATTTT. Amino acids: CASSQQVYSNQPQHF. The chain is built from TRBV7-2 and TRBJ1-5, with D possibly being TRBD1 (5 bases). The CDR3 is 15 residues long. Trimming took off 6 bases at V and 0 bases at J, with 12 bases between the two ends. Germline CDR1 is SGHTA and CDR2 is FQGNSA.

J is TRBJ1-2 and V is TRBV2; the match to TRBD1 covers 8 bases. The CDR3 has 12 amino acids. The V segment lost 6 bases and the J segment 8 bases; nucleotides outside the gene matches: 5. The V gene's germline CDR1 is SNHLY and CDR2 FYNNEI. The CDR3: CASRGDRTGYTF. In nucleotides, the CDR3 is TGTGCCAGCAGGGGGGACAGGACGGGCTACACCTTC.

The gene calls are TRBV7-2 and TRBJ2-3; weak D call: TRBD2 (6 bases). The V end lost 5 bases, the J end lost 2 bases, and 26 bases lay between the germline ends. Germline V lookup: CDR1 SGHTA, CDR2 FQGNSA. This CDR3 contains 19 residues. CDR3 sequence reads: CASSQGGRRAGKSTDTQYF. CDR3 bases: TGTGCCAGCAGCCAGGGTGGTCGTCGGGCGGGGAAATCCACAGATACGCAGTATTTT.

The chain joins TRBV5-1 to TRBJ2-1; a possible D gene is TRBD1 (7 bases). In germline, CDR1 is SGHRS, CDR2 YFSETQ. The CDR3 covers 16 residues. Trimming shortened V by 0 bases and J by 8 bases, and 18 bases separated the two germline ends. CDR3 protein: CASSLGQGLSADEQFF. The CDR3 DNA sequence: TGCGCCAGCAGCTTGGGACAGGGACTTTCTGCGGATGAGCAGTTCTTC.

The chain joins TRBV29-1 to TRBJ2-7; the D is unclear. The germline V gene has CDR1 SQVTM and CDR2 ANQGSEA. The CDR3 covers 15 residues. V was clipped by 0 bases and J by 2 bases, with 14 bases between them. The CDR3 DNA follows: TGCAGCGTTGAAGATTGGATAGGGTTGGCCTACGAGCAGTACTTC. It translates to CSVEDWIGLAYEQYF.

The CDR3 DNA reads TGTGCCAGCAGCCAAACAGGGGGAAAAGAGACCCAGTACTTC. Amino acids: CASSQTGGKETQYF. V usage is TRBV28 and J usage is TRBJ2-5, with 8 bases lining up with TRBD1. Looked up from germline, CDR1 is MDHEN and CDR2 is SYDVKM. Losses at the gene ends were 6 bases for V and 3 bases for J; bases not matched to a gene: 6. The CDR3 loop spans 14 amino acids.

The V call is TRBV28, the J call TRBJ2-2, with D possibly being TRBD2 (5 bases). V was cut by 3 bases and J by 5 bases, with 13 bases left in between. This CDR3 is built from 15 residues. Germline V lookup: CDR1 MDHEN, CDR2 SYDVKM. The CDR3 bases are TGTGCCAGCAGTTTTGACGGGGAGACTACCGGGGAGCTGTTTTTT. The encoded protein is CASSFDGETTGELFF.

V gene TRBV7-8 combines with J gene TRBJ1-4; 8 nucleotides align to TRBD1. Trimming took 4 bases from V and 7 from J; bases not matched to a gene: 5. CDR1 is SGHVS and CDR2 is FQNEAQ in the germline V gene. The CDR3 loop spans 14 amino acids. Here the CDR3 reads CASSSTGGGEKLFF. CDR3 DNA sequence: TGTGCCAGCAGCTCCACAGGGGGAGGTGAAAAACTGTTTTTT.